What follows is one T cell receptor beta chain and its context. The antigen it recognizes is unknown. No much larger clone is present one base from it, and per-base qualities are unavailable. TCRbeta CDR3 regions were amplified from genomic DNA using the immunoSEQ Assay, a bias-controlled multiplex PCR. The authors' analysis ran thus. Within the assay, amplification of reference gene primers was used to estimate how many nucleated cells each sample contained. To quantify the absolute abundance of each unique TCRbeta CDR3 rearrangement, sequence reads were collapsed and filtered. For each sample, productive Simpson clonality was calculated as the square root of Simpson's diversity index across productive rearrangements. Sourced from immuneACCESS, this table was stored by TCRdb with only in-frame sequences that have V and J called. A share of the clones is absent; for the studies checked, an unresolved V gene accounts for under half, and the remainder has no known explanation. V and J calls and clone size follow that table, whereas D and trimming were derived from the DNA. The sample contains around 140,000 clones, over 70% of them found a single time. The biggest ten clones account for around 1.8% of the sample.

Collaborating institutions collected whole blood in K2EDTA tubes following their own protocols. Collaborator samples were shipped for TCRbeta analysis as frozen whole blood, isolated PBMCs, or DNA extracted from either sample type. The data were taken from a study of blood T cell repertoires in COVID-19 (dated by TCRdb to the early 2020s). The study in broad terms: The collaborator samples originated in the United States, Italy and Spain and spanned the acute and convalescent phases of COVID-19. The samples were drawn from the first 160 participants of the ongoing ImmuneRACE study and from 950 to 1,500 subjects provided by 6 global collaborators. A de-identified subject ID, COVID-19 status, age in years and sex were almost always included in the sample metadata. A freely available public database, intended as a resource for researchers studying the immune response to SARS-CoV-2, is where the repertoires were released. Subjects who had been exposed to COVID-19, were actively infected with it, or had recovered from it provided the deeply sampled blood TCRbeta repertoires that made up the dataset. The prospective study material was composed of cDNA or gDNA derived from T cells, B-cell-depleted T cells, or PBMCs. Where available, HLA class I and class II types were taken from metadata supplied by the sample provider and were not determined by assay-based typing. Beyond this particular receptor, the publication reports: The quantity of clinical and demographic metadata differed by source and by participant and was supplied without curation.

At the junction V is shortened by 4 bases and J by 7 bases, with 8 bases in between. For CDR1 and CDR2, the germline V gene (reference sequence) lists GTSNPN and SVGIG. The CDR3 starts with the cysteine, ends with the phenylalanine, and has 11 residues. The only DNA kept is the CDR3, 33 bases in frame from the first base. The chain is encoded by TRBV30 joined to TRBJ2-1; no D segment can be confidently identified. Material: peripheral blood. The receptor was isolated from a woman aged 55-69 years with acute or convalescent COVID-19. The DNA sequence is as follows: TGTGCCTGGACCACCCTAAATGAGCAGTTCTTC. The resulting protein is CAWTTLNEQFF.